One and the same sample provided the 21 T cell receptor beta chains below, sequenced in a study of blood T cell repertoires in COVID-19. Produced via immunoSEQ multiplex PCR; TCRdb's table is partial and in-frame only. The sample has 85,000 to 130,000 clones, just over 85% seen once. Source material: PBMCs or T cells enriched from blood (not recorded which). These receptors were taken from a woman aged 45-65 years who had recovered from COVID-19.

This clone was detected only a few times. This rearrangement joins TRBV28 to TRBJ1-6; 7 nucleotides agree with TRBD1. Germline loops: CDR1 MDHEN, CDR2 SYDVKM. J was trimmed by 8 bases and V by 5 bases; bases with no gene match: 6. The CDR3 is made up of 14 amino acids. The CDR3 nucleotides read TGTGCCAGCAGTGTTCACAGGGGAGATTCACCCCTCCACTTT. It translates to CASSVHRGDSPLHF.

The chain joins TRBV5-1 to TRBJ1-1, with a tentative D call TRBD1 (5 bases). Germline CDR1 reads SGHRS; CDR2 reads YFSETQ. The CDR3 contains 13 residues. The V and J ends lost 4 bases and 3 bases respectively, with 10 bases between them. The chain's CDR3 is CASSPGVDTEAFF. CDR3 in DNA: TGCGCCAGCAGCCCGGGGGTGGACACTGAAGCTTTCTTT.

This clone was detected a few times. The chain combines TRBV7-9 with TRBJ2-5; 7 nucleotides align to TRBD2. V was clipped by 5 bases and J by 2 bases; unmatched bases: 5. The germline V gene has CDR1 SEHNR and CDR2 FQNEAQ (reference sequence). This CDR3 is 14 amino acids long. The CDR3 DNA reads as TGTGCCAGCAGCCTCCGGGACTATCAAGAGACCCAGTACTTC. Its protein product is CASSLRDYQETQYF.

The chain uses TRBV30 and TRBJ1-3; the match to TRBD1 covers 10 bases. This CDR3 is 14 amino acids long. V was pared by 3 bases and J by 4 bases, with 3 bases of the junction left unmatched. In germline, CDR1 is GTSNPN, CDR2 SVGIG (reference sequence). This CDR3 is CAWRLTGGGNTIYF. CDR3 in DNA: TGTGCCTGGAGGCTGACAGGGGGCGGAAACACCATATATTTT.

This clone is categorized as medium-sized (0.01 to 0.1%). The gene calls are TRBV7-3 and TRBJ2-2; 9 positions match TRBD2. Germline trimming cut 0 bases from V and 8 bases from J; bases unmatched to any gene: 7. Germline V gives CDR1 SGHTA, CDR2 FQGTGA. The CDR3 is made up of 16 amino acids. Here the CDR3 reads CASSLTGLARRGELFF. The DNA of the CDR3 is TGTGCCAGCAGCTTAACGGGACTAGCAAGGAGAGGGGAGCTGTTTTTT.

This clone appeared a few times. The rearrangement joins TRBV11-2 to TRBJ1-2; 12 bases are a match to TRBD1. Per germline, CDR1 SGHAT and CDR2 FQNNGV. With V trimmed by 2 bases and J by 3 bases, 10 bases remained unmatched. This CDR3 region has 18 residues. This CDR3 reads CASSLTGTGGASDYGYTF. The CDR3 DNA follows: TGTGCCAGCAGCTTAACAGGGACAGGGGGCGCTTCCGACTATGGCTACACCTTC.

The sample holds one count of this clone. J is TRBJ2-3 and V is TRBV15, with 11 nucleotides matching TRBD2. The V and J ends lost 4 bases and 3 bases, in that order; junction bases with no gene match: 3. The CDR3 runs 15 residues. Per the germline V gene, CDR1 is LNHNV and CDR2 is YYDKDF (reference sequence). In DNA, the CDR3 is TGTGCCACCAGCATCTCTAGCGGGGGGACAGATACGCAGTATTTT. Protein product: CATSISSGGTDTQYF.

This clone came up once. The V gene is TRBV6-5, the J gene TRBJ1-2, with 7 bases aligning to TRBD1. The CDR3 has 14 residues. Germline V gene data show CDR1 as MNHEY and CDR2 as SVGAGI. The V gene end was trimmed by 7 bases and the J gene end by 0 bases; junction bases not matched to a gene: 5. DNA of the CDR3: TGTGCCAGCACCAAGACAGGGTCTAACTATGGCTACACCTTC. This encodes CASTKTGSNYGYTF.

The V gene is TRBV24-1, the J gene TRBJ2-5, with 7 bases identical to TRBD1. Trimming removed 4 bases from V and 2 bases from J; junction bases left unmatched: 9. This CDR3 is 16 amino acids long. Germline V gene lookup returns CDR1 KGHDR and CDR2 SFDVKD. CDR3 loop: CATSEGLDRWQETQYF. DNA of the CDR3: TGTGCCACCAGTGAAGGACTGGACAGGTGGCAAGAGACCCAGTACTTC.

The chain couples TRBV7-8 to TRBJ1-2; 8 nucleotides agree with TRBD1. Germline V lookup: CDR1 SGHVS, CDR2 FQNEAQ. This CDR3 contains 15 residues. The trim removed 7 bases at V and 5 bases at J, leaving 12 bases unmatched. In DNA form, the CDR3 reads TGTGCCAGCACCAAAGGGGTGCAGGGGGCTTATGGCTACACCTTC. This translates into CASTKGVQGAYGYTF.

This clone has a single count. V usage is TRBV29-1 and J usage is TRBJ1-1; 9 bases are shared with TRBD1. This CDR3 is built from 14 residues. Germline lookup yields CDR1 SQVTM and CDR2 ANQGSEA. The trim removed 6 bases at V and 1 base at J, leaving 6 bases unmatched. CDR3 nucleotides: TGCAGCGTCGACGAGACAGGGGGGAACACTGAAGCTTTCTTT. It yields the protein CSVDETGGNTEAFF.

The chain combines TRBV7-6 with TRBJ1-6; possible D gene TRBD1, 6 bases. Trimming took 3 bases from V and 10 from J, leaving 13 bases between them. CDR3 length: 14 amino acids. CDR1 is SGHVS, CDR2 FNYEAQ, per germline. The CDR3 coding sequence is TGTGCCAGCAGCTTTACGACAGGAAACTCACCCCTCCACTTT. As protein: CASSFTTGNSPLHF.

The V and J genes are TRBV10-3 and TRBJ1-5, with 7 bases identical to TRBD1. The V and J ends lost 6 bases and 8 bases, in that order; junction bases with no gene match: 10. The CDR3 has 14 amino acids. The germline CDR1 and CDR2 sequences are ENHRY and SYGVKD. The CDR3 loop reads CAISGQGGAEPQHF. The CDR3 DNA is TGTGCCATCAGCGGCCAGGGGGGCGCGGAGCCCCAGCATTTT.

This chain connects TRBV3-1 (or the pseudogene TRBV3-2) to TRBJ1-3; D is ambiguous. The germline V gene encodes CDR1 LGHDT and CDR2 YNNKEL (reference sequence). V was clipped by 0 bases and J by 2 bases, with 5 bases between them. There are 14 residues in the CDR3. Written as DNA, the CDR3 is TGTGCCAGCAGCCAAGAGGCCGCTGGAAACACCATATATTTT. Translating gives CASSQEAAGNTIYF.

V is TRBV5-1 and J is TRBJ2-7; a possible D gene is TRBD1 (7 bases). V lost 4 bases and J 3 bases, leaving 14 bases between the germline ends. The CDR3 totals 14 residues. Germline V CDR1 and CDR2: SGHRS, YFSETQ. In DNA form, the CDR3 reads TGCGCCAGCAGCCGCGGGACAGATCGCTACGAGCAGTACTTC. Protein sequence: CASSRGTDRYEQYF.

The CDR3 region is CASSPVAGREQYF. The CDR3 DNA follows: TGTGCCAGCAGCCCCGTAGCGGGAAGGGAGCAGTACTTC. The chain combines TRBV11-3 with TRBJ2-7; TRBD2 agrees at 8 bases. J lost 7 bases, V lost 5 bases, and 7 bases had no gene match. The CDR3 covers 13 residues. Germline V gives CDR1 SGHNT, CDR2 YENEEA.

This clone was found a few times. The V call is TRBV28, the J call TRBJ1-5; D uncertain. Germline V gene lookup returns CDR1 MDHEN and CDR2 SYDVKM. Trimming pared 6 bases from V and 0 bases from J, leaving 9 bases between. This CDR3 contains 14 residues. In DNA, the CDR3 is TGTGCCAGCAGAACATTGTATAGCAATCAGCCCCAGCATTTT. It translates to CASRTLYSNQPQHF. The full variable domain, with the rest looked up from reference TRBV28 and TRBJ1-5, is DVKVTQSSRYLVKRTGEKVFLECVQDMDHENMFWYRQDPGLGLRLIYFSYDVKMKEKGDIPEGYSVSREKKERFSLILESASTNQTSMYLCASRTLYSNQPQHFGDGTRLSIL.

This chain joins TRBV28 and TRBJ1-5, with 7 bases that match TRBD1. This CDR3 spans 19 amino acids. With V trimmed by 3 bases and J by 0 bases, 14 bases remained unmatched. In germline, CDR1 is MDHEN, CDR2 SYDVKM. The CDR3 coding sequence is TGTGCCAGCAGTTTTTCCGGGACAGATGCTTCCTTTAGCAATCAGCCCCAGCATTTT. As protein: CASSFSGTDASFSNQPQHF.

The chain has TRBV5-1 and TRBJ2-5; TRBD2 matches 7 bases. V lost 4 bases to trimming and J lost 1 base; unmatched junction nucleotides: 4. CDR1 is SGHRS, CDR2 YFSETQ, per germline. This CDR3 is 14 amino acids long. CDR3 coding DNA: TGCGCCAGCAGCCGGACTAGTGCCCAAGAGACCCAGTACTTC. As protein: CASSRTSAQETQYF.

V usage is TRBV3-1 (or the pseudogene TRBV3-2) and J usage is TRBJ2-7; 16 nucleotides line up with TRBD2. The CDR3 totals 19 residues. V lost 3 bases and J lost 2; bases outside the gene matches: 10. CDR1 and CDR2 from the germline V gene are LGHDT and YNNKEL (reference sequence). The chain's CDR3 is CASSHSGTSGRAYPYEQYF. DNA of the CDR3: TGTGCCAGCAGCCATTCCGGGACTAGCGGGAGGGCCTACCCCTACGAGCAGTACTTC.

J is TRBJ2-7 and V is TRBV4-2; 14 bases match TRBD2. V gave up 4 bases and J gave up 7 bases; unmatched junction bases: 9. Germline CDR1 and CDR2: LGHNA and YNFKEQ. CDR3 size: 16 residues. CDR3 residues: CASSPKTSGGAGEQYF. The CDR3 DNA reads TGTGCCAGCAGCCCGAAGACTAGCGGGGGGGCAGGTGAGCAGTACTTC.